This section outlines one TCR beta chain sequence together with its context. 13 Jbeta primers and 60 Vbeta primers were used for the PCR. TCRdb keeps only in-frame clones here, not all; method: immunoSEQ multiplex PCR. This listing includes 120,000 to 150,000 clones. With 5 bases clipped from V and 4 bases from J, the junction kept 6 bases outside the gene matches. Germline assignment: CDR1 MNHNY and CDR2 SVGAGI (reference sequence). The CDR3 extends over 16 amino acids. This sample is part of a study of cytomegalovirus exposure and HLA in healthy donors. For the study at large: Genetic ancestry analysis placed 75% to 85% of the 398 donors that were genotyped in the Caucasian-associated cluster.

The chain links TRBV6-6 to TRBJ2-2, with 11 nucleotides matching TRBD2. Sequencing used PBMCs. The sequence derives from a woman under 30 in good health and CMV-seronegative. CDR3 coding DNA: TGTGCCAGCAGTCCTGGACTAGCGGGTGTCACCGGGGAGCTGTTTTTT. It is translated as CASSPGLAGVTGELFF.